The next 22 T cell receptor beta chains were all read from a single sample in a study of low-dose radiotherapy and immunotherapy resistance in tumors. Time point denoted: after trial treatment. The treatment: LDRT plus nivolumab, ipilimumab, low-dose cyclophosphamide and aspirin (RACIN trial). Primers targeting TRAV and TRBV primed first-strand cDNA, covering alpha and beta chains. TCRs underwent about 22 PCR cycles of amplification with a constant-region primer and V-primer adapter. TCRdb analysed the reads with MiXCR anew, one entry per CDR3 protein. The sample has about 100,000 distinct CDR3 sequences, about 20% seen once. The sample in question was PBMCs, obtained after low-dose radiotherapy plus immunotherapy. Receptors originate from a male donor with prostate cancer.

This clonotype was recorded many times. The chain combines TRBV25-1 with TRBJ2-6, with D tentatively TRBD1 (6 bases). V lost 11 bases to trimming and J lost 2 bases, with 19 bases between them. The CDR3 extends over 16 amino acids. Per the germline V gene, CDR1 is MGHDK and CDR2 is SYGVNS. In DNA form, the CDR3 reads TGTGCCCACGGGATCTGGACAGCACCTGGGGCCAACGTCCTGACTTTC. Its protein is CAHGIWTAPGANVLTF.

This clonotype was counted at least ten times. The V and J genes are TRBV30 and TRBJ1-1; 7 nucleotides line up with TRBD1. With V trimmed by 4 bases and J by 4 bases, 21 bases remained unmatched. This CDR3 comprises 18 residues. CDR1 GTSNPN and CDR2 SVGIG come from the germline V gene (reference sequence). CDR3 residues: CAWIPDRMGQSHLTEAFF. CDR3 bases: TGTGCCTGGATTCCTGACCGTATGGGACAGTCCCATCTCACTGAAGCTTTCTTT.

This clonotype was seen at least ten times. The V and J genes are TRBV10-3 and TRBJ2-3; D is undetermined. The V and J ends lost 6 bases and 4 bases respectively, with 14 bases between them. This CDR3 region has 14 residues. CDR1 and CDR2 from the germline V gene are ENHRY and SYGVKD. The CDR3 DNA reads as TGTGCCATCAGATCCATGGACCCTCCAGATACGCAGTATTTT. Translation: CAIRSMDPPDTQYF.

The table lists this clonotype with many counts. The chain is built from TRBV29-1 and TRBJ1-5, with 7 bases lining up with TRBD1. V was clipped by 4 bases and J by 5 bases; unmatched bases: 5. Germline CDR1 SQVTM, CDR2 ANQGSEA. The CDR3 has 13 amino acids. CDR3 amino acids: CSVGQGPYQPQHF. DNA of the CDR3: TGCAGCGTTGGACAGGGACCTTATCAGCCCCAGCATTTT. The entire variable domain, with the rest obtained from reference TRBV29-1 and TRBJ1-5, is as follows: SAVISQKPSRDICQRGTSLTIQCQVDSQVTMMFWYRQQPGQSLTLIATANQGSEATYESGFVIDKFPISRPNLTFSTLTVSNMSPEDSSIYLCSVGQGPYQPQHFGDGTRLSIL.

There are a few counts of this clonotype. The chain has TRBV5-1 and TRBJ2-7; D might be TRBD2 (6 bases). Germline V gene lookup returns CDR1 SGHRS and CDR2 YFSETQ. CDR3 size: 15 residues. V lost 0 bases and J lost 0, with 10 bases in between. The DNA of the CDR3 is TGCGCCAGCAGCTTGGACGCGGGGACCTCCTACGAGCAGTACTTC. This translates into CASSLDAGTSYEQYF.

This clonotype was counted at least ten times. The V call is TRBV6-5, the J call TRBJ1-2; D not certain. Germline V gives CDR1 MNHEY, CDR2 SVGAGI. V lost 6 bases and J 7 bases, leaving 15 bases between the germline ends. The CDR3 loop spans 13 amino acids. The CDR3 DNA reads TGTGCCAGCAGGAGGGCCAAATTAAGTGGCTACACCTTC. Encoded protein: CASRRAKLSGYTF.

The V call is TRBV19, the J call TRBJ2-3; 7 positions agree with TRBD2. CDR1 and CDR2 from the germline V gene are LNHDA and SQIVND (reference sequence). This CDR3 comprises 15 residues. V was clipped by 4 bases and J by 5 bases; unmatched bases: 9. The CDR3 loop reads CASSNAQRGIDTQYF. CDR3 coding DNA: TGTGCCAGTAGTAATGCCCAGCGGGGTATAGATACGCAGTATTTT.

Ten or more counts support this clonotype. The gene calls are TRBV11-2 and TRBJ1-1; TRBD1 is a possible D gene (6 bases). Germline V gene lookup returns CDR1 SGHAT and CDR2 FQNNGV. V was cut by 3 bases and J by 12 bases, with 17 bases left in between. CDR3 length equals 13 residues. CDR3 region: CASSFSPGQLPFF. In DNA, the CDR3 is TGTGCCAGCAGCTTTTCACCAGGACAGCTCCCTTTCTTT.

This sequence joins TRBV5-1 and TRBJ2-3; D possibly corresponds to TRBD1 (5 bases). CDR1 and CDR2 from the germline V gene are SGHRS and YFSETQ. V shed 5 bases and J shed 3 bases, with 16 bases lying between them. The CDR3 extends over 15 amino acids. The CDR3 sequence is CASRDQGIGTDTQYF. CDR3 nucleotide sequence: TGCGCCAGCAGGGACCAGGGAATTGGGACAGATACGCAGTATTTT.

V is TRBV5-1 and J is TRBJ2-7; 9 positions agree with TRBD1. The ends lost 2 bases at V and 1 base at J; junction bases unmatched: 4. CDR1 and CDR2 from the germline V gene are SGHRS and YFSETQ. This CDR3 is built from 15 residues. The CDR3 loop is CASSLKGQGSYEQYF. CDR3 nucleotide sequence: TGCGCCAGCAGCTTAAAGGGACAGGGTTCCTACGAGCAGTACTTC.

The sample holds many counts of this clonotype. The rearrangement joins TRBV19 to TRBJ2-1; tentative D call: TRBD1 (6 bases). This CDR3 region has 14 residues. Between the trimmed V and J ends, which lost 6 bases and 0 bases, there was a span of 9 bases. From germline, CDR1 is LNHDA and CDR2 SQIVND (reference sequence). The DNA for the CDR3 is TGTGCCAGTAGGGACAGACCCTCCTACAATGAGCAGTTCTTC. Its translation: CASRDRPSYNEQFF.

The genes are TRBV4-1 and TRBJ1-1, with unresolved D. The V and J ends lost 0 bases and 1 base respectively, with 9 bases between them. This CDR3 region has 15 residues. Germline V gene lookup returns CDR1 MGHRA and CDR2 YSYEKL. The CDR3 coding sequence is TGCGCCAGCAGCCAAGATTACCCGGCGAACACTGAAGCTTTCTTT. The encoded protein is CASSQDYPANTEAFF.

This clonotype was observed at least ten times. The chain couples TRBV4-2 to TRBJ2-1; 10 bases are a match to TRBD1. The CDR3 is 17 residues long. J gave up 7 bases and V 2 bases, and 11 bases lay outside the gene matches. Germline loops: CDR1 LGHNA, CDR2 YNFKEQ. The CDR3 loop reads CASSQSTGTGDGNEQFF. The CDR3 DNA sequence: TGTGCCAGCAGCCAATCCACCGGGACAGGGGACGGGAATGAGCAGTTCTTC.

This clonotype was observed at least ten times. J is TRBJ2-5 and V is TRBV5-1; TRBD1 matches at 7 bases. This CDR3 spans 15 amino acids. J was trimmed by 5 bases and V by 1 base; bases with no gene match: 8. The germline gives CDR1 SGHRS, CDR2 YFSETQ. The CDR3 DNA sequence: TGCGCCAGCAGCTTGCAGACAGGGCAGGCGGAGACCCAGTACTTC. This encodes CASSLQTGQAETQYF.

This clonotype is judged medium-sized. The chain combines TRBV2 with TRBJ2-5; a weak D match, TRBD1 (6 bases). The CDR3 is 14 residues long. The V gene's germline CDR1 is SNHLY and CDR2 FYNNEI. The V end was cut by 7 bases, the J end by 1 base, with 13 bases between. CDR3 protein: CASTLSGVQETQYF. The CDR3 DNA reads TGTGCCAGCACGTTGTCAGGGGTCCAAGAGACCCAGTACTTC.

Ten or more counts support this clonotype. The genes are TRBV11-1 and TRBJ1-6; no clear D gene. Germline V gene lookup returns CDR1 SGHAT and CDR2 FQDESV (reference sequence). The V end lost 3 bases, the J end lost 7 bases, and 13 bases lay between the germline ends. This CDR3 is built from 15 residues. The CDR3 loop is CASSFRPSENSPLHF. The CDR3 DNA is TGTGCCAGCAGCTTTCGCCCGAGCGAGAATTCACCCCTCCACTTT.

This clonotype was picked up many times. CDR3: CASSQGTGGRDEQYF. The DNA for the CDR3 is TGTGCCAGCAGCCAAGGGACAGGGGGGCGGGACGAGCAGTACTTC. The rearrangement uses TRBV11-2 and TRBJ2-7; 11 bases agree with TRBD1. This CDR3 spans 15 amino acids. V lost 5 bases to trimming and J lost 5 bases; unmatched junction nucleotides: 8. Germline CDR1 reads SGHAT; CDR2 reads FQNNGV.

This clonotype was observed at least ten times. This chain connects TRBV19 to TRBJ2-1; D gene unclear. The V gene's germline CDR1 is LNHDA and CDR2 SQIVND (reference sequence). The CDR3 loop spans 15 amino acids. Trimming removed 6 bases at V and 3 bases at J, with 15 bases between. The CDR3 DNA is TGTGCCAGTAGCCGTGGGCTGGAGAGCTACAATGAGCAGTTCTTC. It encodes CASSRGLESYNEQFF.

This clonotype was counted at least ten times. The chain employs TRBV10-2 and TRBJ1-5; no reliable D call. From germline, CDR1 is WSHSY and CDR2 SAAADI. CDR3 length equals 15 residues. Trimming took 2 bases from V and 0 from J, leaving 8 bases between them. The CDR3 here is CASSEDGDSNQPQHF. In DNA form, the CDR3 reads TGCGCCAGCAGTGAGGACGGGGATAGCAATCAGCCCCAGCATTTT.

This clonotype was recorded many times. The chain joins TRBV7-2 to TRBJ2-3; D is perhaps TRBD2 (6 bases). Germline assignment: CDR1 SGHTA and CDR2 FQGNSA. The CDR3 is 17 amino acids. V was cut by 1 base and J by 3 bases, with 17 bases left in between. The CDR3 region has the DNA TGTGCCAGCAGCTTAGACCGGAGGGGTCGGGGGACAGATACGCAGTATTTT. Amino acid sequence: CASSLDRRGRGTDTQYF. Drawing the rest from reference TRBV7-2 and TRBJ2-3, the complete variable domain is GAGVSQSPSNKVTEKGKDVELRCDPISGHTALYWYRQSLGQGLEFLIYFQGNSAPDKSGLPSDRFSAERTGGSVSTLTIQRTQQEDSAVYLCASSLDRRGRGTDTQYFGPGTRLTVL.

CDR3 DNA: TGTGCCACGAGGGGGGGGACCTACGAGCAGTACTTC. Amino acid sequence: CATRGGTYEQYF. The chain joins TRBV6-8 to TRBJ2-7; a possible D gene is TRBD2 (7 bases). The length of the CDR3 is 12 residues. V lost 10 bases and J lost 2, with 12 bases in between. Germline lookup yields CDR1 MNHGY and CDR2 SAAAGT.

Remarks on this clonotype: This sequence is one base from a far larger clone and is likely a read error. CDR3 loop: CASRVNLNTLYF. In nucleotides, the CDR3 is TGTGCCAGCAGGGTGAATCTAAATACGCTGTATTTT. The chain employs TRBV10-2 and TRBJ2-3, with TRBD1 as a possible D gene (5 bases). Germline CDR1 is WSHSY and CDR2 is SAAADI. CDR3 length equals 12 residues.